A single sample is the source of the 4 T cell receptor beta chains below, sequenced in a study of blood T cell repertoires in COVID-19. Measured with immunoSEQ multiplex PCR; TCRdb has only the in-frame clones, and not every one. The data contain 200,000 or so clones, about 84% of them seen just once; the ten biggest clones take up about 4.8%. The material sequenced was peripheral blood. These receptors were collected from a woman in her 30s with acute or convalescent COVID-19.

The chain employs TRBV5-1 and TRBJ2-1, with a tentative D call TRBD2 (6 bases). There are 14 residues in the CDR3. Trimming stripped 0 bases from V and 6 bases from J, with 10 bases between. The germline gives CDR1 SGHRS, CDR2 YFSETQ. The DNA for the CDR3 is TGCGCCAGCAGCTTGGGTGCGGAGGGCAATGAGCAGTTCTTC. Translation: CASSLGAEGNEQFF.

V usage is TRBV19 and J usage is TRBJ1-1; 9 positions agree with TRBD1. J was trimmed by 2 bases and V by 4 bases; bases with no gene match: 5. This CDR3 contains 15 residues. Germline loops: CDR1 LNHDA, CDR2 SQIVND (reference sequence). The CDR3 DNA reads TGTGCCAGTAGTACACGACAGGGGGTAAACACTGAAGCTTTCTTT. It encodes CASSTRQGVNTEAFF. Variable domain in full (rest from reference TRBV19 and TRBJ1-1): DGGITQSPKYLFRKEGQNVTLSCEQNLNHDAMYWYRQDPGQGLRLIYYSQIVNDFQKGDIAEGYSVSREKKESFPLTVTSAQKNPTAFYLCASSTRQGVNTEAFFGQGTRLTVV.

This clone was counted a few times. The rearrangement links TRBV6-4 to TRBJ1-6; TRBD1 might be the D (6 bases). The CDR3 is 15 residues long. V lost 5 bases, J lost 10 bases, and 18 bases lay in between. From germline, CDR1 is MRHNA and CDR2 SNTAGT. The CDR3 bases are TGTGCCAGCAGTCAATCGGGACAAAATGAGTCACCCCTCCACTTT. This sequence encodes CASSQSGQNESPLHF.

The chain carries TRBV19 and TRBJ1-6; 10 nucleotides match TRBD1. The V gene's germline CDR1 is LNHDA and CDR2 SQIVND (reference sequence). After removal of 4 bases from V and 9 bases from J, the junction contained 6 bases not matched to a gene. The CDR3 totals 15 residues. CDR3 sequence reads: CASSTDRGSSSPLHF. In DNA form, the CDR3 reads TGTGCCAGTAGTACGGACAGGGGGTCCAGTTCACCCCTCCACTTT.